The rows below give T cell receptor beta chains drawn from one sample of a study of shared clonotypes between healthy human individuals. Assay used: immunoSEQ multiplex PCR; TCRdb lists only in-frame clones, some missing. The sample shows about 960,000 clones, about 80% of them seen only once. The material sequenced was memory CD4+ T cells sorted from blood. Every receptor here comes from a man between 18 and 29 years old in good health. Each CDR3 is given with its conserved first and last residue. A D gene is named only where the DNA matches it firmly. Some rows have no size entry. The others give once, few or many, or a class for an expanded clone.

j_gene | v_gene | d_gene | abundance | CDR3aa | CDR3nt
TRBJ1-6 | TRBV7-9 | NA | NA | CASSRAPTDNSPLHF | TGTGCCAGCAGTCGGGCCCCAACGGATAATTCACCCCTCCACTTT
TRBJ2-3 | TRBV5-1 | NA | NA | CASSYLKDTDTQYF | TGCGCCAGCAGCTACTTGAAAGACACAGATACGCAGTATTTT
TRBJ2-2 | TRBV10-2 | NA | NA | CASSGLANTGELFF | TGCGCCAGCAGTGGTCTAGCGAACACCGGGGAGCTGTTTTTT
TRBJ1-6 | TRBV6-6 | TRBD1 | many | CASRTTGDNSPLHF | TGTGCCAGCAGGACAACAGGGGATAATTCACCCCTCCACTTT
TRBJ2-2 | TRBV4-2 | TRBD1 | NA | CASSQTIVRDRGLNTGELFF | TGTGCCAGCAGCCAAACGATCGTCCGGGACAGGGGACTGAACACCGGGGAGCTGTTTTTT
TRBJ2-1 | TRBV9 | NA | NA | CASSVDLGRSGEQFF | TGTGCCAGCAGCGTAGATTTAGGGAGATCCGGAGAGCAGTTCTTC
TRBJ1-3 | TRBV18 | NA | NA | CASSPQGSSNTIYF | TGTGCCAGCTCACCACAGGGCTCTTCAAACACCATATATTTT
TRBJ2-3 | TRBV6-1 | TRBD2 | NA | CASTRAGAQDTQYF | TGTGCCAGCACAAGAGCGGGAGCTCAAGATACGCAGTATTTT
TRBJ2-5 | TRBV5-1 | NA | NA | CASNVGRYQETQYF | TGCGCCAGCAACGTGGGGCGGTACCAAGAGACCCAGTACTTC
TRBJ2-3 | TRBV19 | TRBD1 | NA | CASSGPQGAQDTQYF | TGTGCCAGTAGCGGCCCTCAGGGGGCACAAGATACGCAGTATTTT
TRBJ2-2 | TRBV4-3 | NA | NA | CASSQVPERHNTGELFF | TGCGCCAGCAGCCAAGTGCCGGAGCGGCATAACACCGGGGAGCTGTTTTTT
TRBJ1-4 | TRBV5-1 | NA | few | CASSPGSATNEKLFF | TGCGCCAGCAGCCCCGGGAGCGCAACTAATGAAAAACTGTTTTTT
TRBJ1-6 | TRBV5-1 | NA | NA | CASSLGPTGSPLHF | TGCGCCAGCAGCCTTGGTCCCACTGGTTCACCCCTCCACTTT
TRBJ2-7 | TRBV2 | TRBD1 | NA | CASSLTGAYEQYF | TGTGCCAGCAGCCTTACAGGGGCCTACGAGCAGTACTTC
TRBJ1-2 | TRBV7-8 | TRBD1 | NA | CASSLPGGYGYTF | TGTGCCAGCAGCTTGCCAGGGGGCTATGGCTACACCTTC
TRBJ2-3 | TRBV5-4 | NA | NA | CASSLLLAGHTDTQYF | TGTGCCAGCAGCCTGCTATTGGCGGGCCACACAGATACGCAGTATTTT
TRBJ1-1 | TRBV6-6 | NA | NA | CASSYSRVNTEAFF | TGTGCCAGCAGTTACTCGAGAGTGAACACTGAAGCTTTCTTT
TRBJ2-2 | TRBV7-3 | NA | NA | CASSLRHDGELFF | TGTGCCAGCAGCTTACGTCATGACGGGGAGCTGTTTTTT
TRBJ2-3 | TRBV27 | TRBD1 | few | CASSLSRQGARDTQYF | TGTGCCAGCAGTTTATCGAGGCAGGGGGCTAGAGATACGCAGTATTTT
TRBJ2-7 | TRBV7-2 | TRBD2 | NA | CASSPRASGRNNEQYF | TGTGCCAGCAGCCCTAGGGCTAGCGGGAGGAACAACGAGCAGTACTTC
TRBJ2-7 | TRBV5-1 | NA | NA | CASSLAAESSYEQYF | TGCGCCAGCAGCTTGGCGGCCGAGAGCTCCTACGAGCAGTACTTC
TRBJ2-7 | TRBV4-2 | TRBD2 | NA | CASSPISGVKYEQYF | TGTGCCAGCAGCCCCATCAGCGGGGTGAAGTACGAGCAGTACTTC
TRBJ2-7 | TRBV7-2 | NA | NA | CASSLFRGSEQYF | TGTGCCAGCAGCTTATTCCGGGGCTCCGAGCAGTACTTC
TRBJ2-7 | TRBV5-1 | NA | NA | CASSLQGGSYEQYF | TGCGCCAGCAGCTTGCAGGGAGGTTCCTACGAGCAGTACTTC
TRBJ2-2 | TRBV5-8 | TRBD1 | NA | CASSFDRVGAGELFF | TGTGCCAGCAGCTTTGACAGGGTCGGCGCCGGGGAGCTGTTTTTT
TRBJ2-7 | TRBV11-2 | TRBD1 | NA | CASSTVGGDTRIHEQYF | TGTGCCAGCAGCACCGTAGGGGGCGACACTCGGATCCACGAGCAGTACTTC
TRBJ1-4 | TRBV12-5 | NA | NA | CASGLGTGKTNEKLFF | TGTGCTAGTGGTTTAGGTACCGGGAAGACTAATGAAAAACTGTTTTTT
TRBJ1-5 | TRBV4-3 | NA | NA | CASSLQVGQPQHF | TGCGCCAGCAGCCTTCAGGTGGGGCAGCCCCAGCATTTT
TRBJ2-1 | TRBV6-6 | NA | NA | CASSGAGSSYNEQFF | TGTGCCAGCAGTGGTGCCGGAAGCTCCTACAATGAGCAGTTCTTC
TRBJ2-5 | TRBV11-2 | TRBD2 | NA | CASSPSGGLAEETQYF | TGTGCCAGCAGCCCATCCGGGGGACTAGCGGAAGAGACCCAGTACTTC
TRBJ1-5 | TRBV19 | TRBD1 | NA | CASQQGPGNQPQHF | TGTGCCAGTCAACAGGGGCCGGGCAATCAGCCCCAGCATTTT
TRBJ1-6 | TRBV7-9 | NA | once | CASSLGRMNSPLHF | TGTGCCAGCAGCTTAGGACGGATGAATTCACCCCTCCACTTT
TRBJ2-5 | TRBV5-4 | TRBD2 | NA | CASSSGLAGGSAETQYF | TGTGCCAGCAGCTCCGGACTAGCGGGAGGGTCTGCGGAGACCCAGTACTTC
TRBJ1-1 | TRBV19 | NA | NA | CASKGLTEAFF | TGTGCCAGTAAAGGCCTCACTGAAGCTTTCTTT
TRBJ1-1 | TRBV5-4 | NA | few | CASSPTRTRSAEAFF | TGTGCCAGCAGCCCCACAAGGACTCGTTCCGCTGAAGCTTTCTTT
TRBJ2-7 | TRBV5-1 | NA | few | CASSRDLGYEQYF | TGCGCCAGCAGCCGGGACCTTGGCTACGAGCAGTACTTC
TRBJ1-6 | TRBV5-6 | NA | NA | CASSLAVGNSPLHF | TGTGCCAGCAGCTTGGCCGTAGGGAATTCACCCCTCCACTTT
TRBJ2-7 | TRBV29-1 | NA | NA | CSVSKARSYEQYF | TGCAGCGTCTCAAAAGCAAGGAGCTACGAGCAGTACTTC
TRBJ1-4 | TRBV29-1 | NA | NA | CSGRLVGEEKLFF | TGCAGCGGGCGTCTGGTCGGTGAGGAAAAACTGTTTTTT
TRBJ2-6 | TRBV6-6 | NA | NA | CASSSPGPTGANVLTF | TGTGCCAGCAGTTCCCCGGGCCCTACAGGGGCCAACGTCCTGACTTTC
TRBJ1-5 | TRBV2 | NA | NA | CASSDTSNQPQHF | TGTGCCAGCAGTGACACCAGCAATCAGCCCCAGCATTTT
TRBJ1-1 | TRBV20-1 | NA | NA | CSARDRAEAFF | TGCAGTGCTAGAGATCGGGCTGAAGCTTTCTTT
TRBJ2-5 | TRBV30 | NA | once | CAWTSAGETQYF | TGTGCCTGGACCAGCGCCGGGGAGACCCAGTACTTC
TRBJ1-4 | TRBV7-9 | TRBD1 | NA | CASSRLGTGLFF | TGTGCCAGCAGCCGACTCGGGACAGGGTTGTTTTTT
TRBJ1-4 | TRBV18 | TRBD1 | NA | CASSPSRDRANEKLFF | TGTGCCAGCTCACCCTCCCGGGACAGGGCTAATGAAAAACTGTTTTTT
TRBJ1-6 | TRBV27 | NA | few | CASRFGRANSPLHF | TGTGCCAGCAGGTTCGGCAGGGCAAATTCACCCCTCCACTTT
TRBJ1-2 | TRBV5-4 | NA | few | CASTRDPETYGYTF | TGTGCCAGCACCCGTGATCCAGAGACCTATGGCTACACCTTC
TRBJ1-3 | TRBV6-1 | NA | NA | CASTLSSGNTIYF | TGTGCCAGCACTCTGAGCTCTGGAAACACCATATATTTT
TRBJ2-2 | TRBV19 | TRBD1 | NA | CASSIERFETGTGELFF | TGTGCCAGTAGTATAGAGAGATTCGAGACAGGGACCGGGGAGCTGTTTTTT
TRBJ2-3 | TRBV29-1 | TRBD2 | NA | CSVELGSWTSRHTDTQYF | TGCAGCGTTGAATTAGGTTCGTGGACTAGTCGGCACACAGATACGCAGTATTTT
TRBJ1-4 | TRBV10-3 | NA | NA | CAISVLRGEKLFF | TGTGCCATCAGCGTTCTTAGAGGTGAAAAACTGTTTTTT